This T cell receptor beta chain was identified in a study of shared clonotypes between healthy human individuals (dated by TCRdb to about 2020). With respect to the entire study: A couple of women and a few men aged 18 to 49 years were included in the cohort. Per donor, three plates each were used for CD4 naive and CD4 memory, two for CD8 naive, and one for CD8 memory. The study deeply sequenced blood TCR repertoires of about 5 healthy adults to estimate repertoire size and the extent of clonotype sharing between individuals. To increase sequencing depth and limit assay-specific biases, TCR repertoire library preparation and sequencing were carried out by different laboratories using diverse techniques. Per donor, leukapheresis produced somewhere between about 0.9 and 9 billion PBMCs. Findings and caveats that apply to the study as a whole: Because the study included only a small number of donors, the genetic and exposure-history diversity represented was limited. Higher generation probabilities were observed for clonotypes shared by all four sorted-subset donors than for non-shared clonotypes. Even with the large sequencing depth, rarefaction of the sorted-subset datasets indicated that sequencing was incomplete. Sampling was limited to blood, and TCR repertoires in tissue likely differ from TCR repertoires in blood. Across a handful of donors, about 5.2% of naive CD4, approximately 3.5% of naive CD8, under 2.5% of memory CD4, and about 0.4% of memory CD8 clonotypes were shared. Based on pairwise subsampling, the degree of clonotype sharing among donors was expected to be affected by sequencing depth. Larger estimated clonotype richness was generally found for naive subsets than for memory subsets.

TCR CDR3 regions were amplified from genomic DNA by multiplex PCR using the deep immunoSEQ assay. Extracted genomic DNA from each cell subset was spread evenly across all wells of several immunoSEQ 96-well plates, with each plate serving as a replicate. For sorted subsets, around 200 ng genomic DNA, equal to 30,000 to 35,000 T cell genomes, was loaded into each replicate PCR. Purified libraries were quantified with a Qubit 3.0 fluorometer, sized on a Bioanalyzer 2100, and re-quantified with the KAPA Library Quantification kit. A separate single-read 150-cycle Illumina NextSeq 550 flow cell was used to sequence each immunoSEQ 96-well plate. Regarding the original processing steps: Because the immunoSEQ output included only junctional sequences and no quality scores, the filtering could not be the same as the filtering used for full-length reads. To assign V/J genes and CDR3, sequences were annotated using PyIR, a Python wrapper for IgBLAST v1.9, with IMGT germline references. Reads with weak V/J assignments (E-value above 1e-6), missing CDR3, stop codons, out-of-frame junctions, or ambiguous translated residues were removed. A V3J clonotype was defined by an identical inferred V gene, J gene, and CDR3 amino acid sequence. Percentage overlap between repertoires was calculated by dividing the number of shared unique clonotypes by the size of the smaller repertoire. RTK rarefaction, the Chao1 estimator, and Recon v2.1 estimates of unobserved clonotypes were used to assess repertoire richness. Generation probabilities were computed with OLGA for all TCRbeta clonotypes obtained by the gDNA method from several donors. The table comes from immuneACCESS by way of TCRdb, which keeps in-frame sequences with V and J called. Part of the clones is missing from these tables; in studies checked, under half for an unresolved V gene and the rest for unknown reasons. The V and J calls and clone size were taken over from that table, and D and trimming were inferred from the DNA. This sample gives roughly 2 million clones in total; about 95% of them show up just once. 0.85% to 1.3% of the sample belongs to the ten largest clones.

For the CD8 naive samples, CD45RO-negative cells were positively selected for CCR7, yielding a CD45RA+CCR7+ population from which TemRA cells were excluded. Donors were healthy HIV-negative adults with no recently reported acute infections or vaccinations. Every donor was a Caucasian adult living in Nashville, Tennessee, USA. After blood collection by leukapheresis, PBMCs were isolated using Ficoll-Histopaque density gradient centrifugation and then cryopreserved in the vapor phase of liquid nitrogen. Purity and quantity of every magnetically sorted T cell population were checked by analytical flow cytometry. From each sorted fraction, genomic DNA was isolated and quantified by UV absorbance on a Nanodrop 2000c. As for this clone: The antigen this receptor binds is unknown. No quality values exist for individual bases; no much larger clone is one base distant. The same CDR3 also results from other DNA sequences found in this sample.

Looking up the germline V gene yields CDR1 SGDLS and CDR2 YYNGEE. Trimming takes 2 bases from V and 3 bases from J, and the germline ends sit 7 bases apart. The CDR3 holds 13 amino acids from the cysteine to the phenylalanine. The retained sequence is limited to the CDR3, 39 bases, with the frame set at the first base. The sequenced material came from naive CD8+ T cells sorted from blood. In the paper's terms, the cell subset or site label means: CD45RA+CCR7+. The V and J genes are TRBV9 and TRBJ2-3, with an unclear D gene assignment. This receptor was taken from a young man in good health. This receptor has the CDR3 CASSVYGTDTQYF. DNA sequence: TGTGCCAGCAGCGTCTACGGGACAGATACGCAGTATTTT.